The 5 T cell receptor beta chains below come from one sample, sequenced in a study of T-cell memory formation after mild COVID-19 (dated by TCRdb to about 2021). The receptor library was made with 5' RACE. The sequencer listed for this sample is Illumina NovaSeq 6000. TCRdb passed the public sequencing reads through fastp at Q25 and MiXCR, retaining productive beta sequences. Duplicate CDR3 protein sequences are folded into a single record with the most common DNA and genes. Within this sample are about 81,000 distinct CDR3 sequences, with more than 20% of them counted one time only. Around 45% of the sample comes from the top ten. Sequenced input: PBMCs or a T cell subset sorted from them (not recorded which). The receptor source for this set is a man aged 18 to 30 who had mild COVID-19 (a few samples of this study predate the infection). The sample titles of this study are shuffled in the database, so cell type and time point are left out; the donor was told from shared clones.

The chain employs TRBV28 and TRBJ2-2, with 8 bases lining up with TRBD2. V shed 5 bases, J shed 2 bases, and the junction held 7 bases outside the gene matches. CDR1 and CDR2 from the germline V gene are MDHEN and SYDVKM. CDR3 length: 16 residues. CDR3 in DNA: TGTGCCAGCAGTACTGTAGCGGGGACCAACACCGGGGAGCTGTTTTTT. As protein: CASSTVAGTNTGELFF.

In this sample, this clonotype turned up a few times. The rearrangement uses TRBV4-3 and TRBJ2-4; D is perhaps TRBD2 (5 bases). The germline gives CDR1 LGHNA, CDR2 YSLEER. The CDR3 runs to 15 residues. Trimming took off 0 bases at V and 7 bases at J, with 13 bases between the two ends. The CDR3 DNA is TGCGCCAGCAGCCAAGATCAAGGTGGGGAGAACATTCAGTACTTC. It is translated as CASSQDQGGENIQYF.

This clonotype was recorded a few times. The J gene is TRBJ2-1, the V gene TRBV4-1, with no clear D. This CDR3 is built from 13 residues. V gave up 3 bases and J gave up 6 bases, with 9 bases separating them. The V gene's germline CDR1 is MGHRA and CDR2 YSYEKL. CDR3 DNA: TGCGCCAGCAGCCAGCGGACGGGCAATGAGCAGTTCTTC. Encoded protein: CASSQRTGNEQFF.

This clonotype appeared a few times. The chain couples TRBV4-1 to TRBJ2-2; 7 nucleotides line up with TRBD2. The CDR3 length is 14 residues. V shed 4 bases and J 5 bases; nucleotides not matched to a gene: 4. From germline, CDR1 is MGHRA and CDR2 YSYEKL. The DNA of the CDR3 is TGCGCCAGCAGCCCATGGGGGGGAACCGGGGAGCTGTTTTTT. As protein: CASSPWGGTGELFF.

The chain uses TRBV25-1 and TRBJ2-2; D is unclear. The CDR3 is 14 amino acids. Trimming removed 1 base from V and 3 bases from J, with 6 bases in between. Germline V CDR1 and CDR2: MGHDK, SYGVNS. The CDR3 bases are TGTGCCAGCAGTGAATCGGCGTACACCGGGGAGCTGTTTTTT. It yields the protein CASSESAYTGELFF.